The present TCR beta chain was sequenced within a study of blood T cells in healthy people across ages (dated by TCRdb to 2014 to 2015). Background for the entire study: Template switching captured roughly one uniquely barcoded TCR beta cDNA molecule per two T cells in model experiments. Four age groups were formed from the donors: young (average roughly 16 years), middle-aged (around 39), aged (around 62) and long-lived (about 75). Two additional independent replicas of 1 million unique cDNA reads from the same blood draw were analyzed for two donors (one aged 18 to 30 and one aged 80 or older). Using deep sequencing normalized with unique cDNA molecular identifiers, the study measured how TCR beta repertoire diversity changes with age. To avoid experimental bias, donors of different ages were spread randomly across the sequencing lanes. The research as a whole found: Since profiling was done on bulk unsorted PBMCs, naive and antigen-experienced compartments could not be conclusively compared. A strong correlation was found between observed TCR beta diversity and the percentage of naive T cells measured by flow cytometry. The long-lived group showed more naive CD4+ T cells, fewer expanded clones and increased TCR diversity than the aged group, suggesting age selection. Observed TCR beta diversity per million T cells fell roughly linearly with age, and a significant reduction was already apparent by age around 44. Estimates of total diversity based on one million sequenced T cells were considered lower bounds and underestimates. The CMV infection status of donors was not known, potentially confounding age-related changes in expanded clonotypes.

The approximately 40 donors, aged about 6 to 95 years, were systemically healthy Caucasian individuals from Russia. Each donor gave approximately 9.4 milliliters of peripheral blood, drawn into EDTA-treated Vacutainer tubes. Ficoll-Paque density-gradient centrifugation was used to isolate PBMCs, with at least 7 million per sample. Trizol reagent was used to extract total RNA from the PBMCs, yielding at least 5.5 micrograms per sample. For every donor, an aliquot of PBMCs went through flow cytometry to measure the percentages of naive CD45RAhigh/CD27high T cells. About this clonotype: Its antigen is unknown. One base away there is no much larger clone; base qualities are not given.

The germline V gene encodes CDR1 DFQATT and CDR2 SNEGSKA (reference sequence). The V end gives up 3 bases and the J end 5 bases, leaving 7 bases in the junction not matched to a gene. The CDR3, cysteine through phenylalanine, is 14 amino acids long. Kept here is only the CDR3 DNA, which spans 42 bases and is read in frame from base 1. The library was prepared using 5' RACE. Instrument on record: Illumina HiSeq 2500. A second roughly 7 to 12 cycle PCR used a sample-barcoded 5' primer and a J-beta primer mix. A unique molecular identifier was introduced onto each TCR beta cDNA molecule by a template-switch 5' adaptor carrying 12 random nucleotides. Each sample yielded at least 2.5 million CDR3-containing paired-end reads. First-strand cDNA synthesis was performed from all RNA using the Mint cDNA synthesis kit, with priming by a TRBC-specific oligonucleotide. Following uracil-DNA glycosylase treatment, a first 18-cycle PCR with universal primers M1SS and BC2_uni_R was performed on all cDNA. As for the original processing: For normalization, 1 million high-quality reads, each with a distinct molecular identifier, were randomly selected from each sample. Reads with shared molecular identifiers were discarded instead of being binned into consensus sequences. CDR3 identification, clonotype clustering and error correction used MiTCR with a Q25 quality threshold and the strictest error-elimination algorithm. Lower-bound total TCR beta diversity was estimated with a nonparametric unseen species model using Euler transformation. Starting from the raw public reads, TCRdb applied fastp trimming at Q25, assembled clones with MiXCR and retained in-frame beta chains. Under each unique CDR3 protein, matching rows form one entry showing the most common genes and DNA. The V and J calls follow TCRdb's processing rather than the paper's. Counted in this sample were 1.5 million or so distinct CDR3 sequences; around 40% of them appeared once. Of the sample, about 3.8% is held by the ten largest clones.

The chain joins TRBV20-1 to TRBJ2-3; 8 bases in between match TRBD2. The sequencing input was blood. This clonotype was sampled from a woman aged 18-35 years in good health. The bases are TGCAGTGCTAGTGACGAAGCGGGGGAAGATACGCAGTATTTT. This yields the protein CSASDEAGEDTQYF.